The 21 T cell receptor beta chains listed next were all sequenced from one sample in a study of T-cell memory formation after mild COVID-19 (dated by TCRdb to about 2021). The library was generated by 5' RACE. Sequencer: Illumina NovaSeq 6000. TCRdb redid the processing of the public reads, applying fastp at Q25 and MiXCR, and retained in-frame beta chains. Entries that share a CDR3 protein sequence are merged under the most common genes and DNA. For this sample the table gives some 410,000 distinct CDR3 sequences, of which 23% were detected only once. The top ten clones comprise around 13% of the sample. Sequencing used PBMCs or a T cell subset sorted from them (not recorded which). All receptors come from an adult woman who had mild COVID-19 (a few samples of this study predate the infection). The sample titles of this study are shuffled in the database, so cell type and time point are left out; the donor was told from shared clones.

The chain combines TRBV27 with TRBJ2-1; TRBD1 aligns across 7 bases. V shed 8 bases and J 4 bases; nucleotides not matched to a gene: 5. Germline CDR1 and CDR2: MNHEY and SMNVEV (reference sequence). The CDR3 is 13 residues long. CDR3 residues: CASGTALYNEQFF. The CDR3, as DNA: TGTGCCAGCGGGACAGCGCTTTACAATGAGCAGTTCTTC.

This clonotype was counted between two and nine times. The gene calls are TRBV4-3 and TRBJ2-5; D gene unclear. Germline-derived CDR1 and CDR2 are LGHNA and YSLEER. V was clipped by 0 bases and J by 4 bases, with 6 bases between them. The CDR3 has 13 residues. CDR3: CASSQERVETQYF. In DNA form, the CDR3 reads TGCGCCAGCAGCCAAGAAAGGGTAGAGACCCAGTACTTC.

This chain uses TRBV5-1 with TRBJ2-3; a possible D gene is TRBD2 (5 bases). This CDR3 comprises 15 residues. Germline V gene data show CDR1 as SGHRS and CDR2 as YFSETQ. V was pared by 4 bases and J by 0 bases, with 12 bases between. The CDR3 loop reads CASSAGWTSTDTQYF. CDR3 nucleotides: TGCGCCAGCAGCGCGGGCTGGACTAGCACAGATACGCAGTATTTT.

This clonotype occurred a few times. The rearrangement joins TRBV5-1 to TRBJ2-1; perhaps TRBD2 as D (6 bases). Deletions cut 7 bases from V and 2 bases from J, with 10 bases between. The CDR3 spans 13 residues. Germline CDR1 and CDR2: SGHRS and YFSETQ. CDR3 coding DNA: TGCGCCAGCGGGACTGTCACCTACAATGAGCAGTTCTTC. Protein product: CASGTVTYNEQFF. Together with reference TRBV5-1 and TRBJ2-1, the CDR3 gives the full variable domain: KAGVTQTPRYLIKTRGQQVTLSCSPISGHRSVSWYQQTPGQGLQFLFEYFSETQRNKGNFPGRFSGRQFSNSRSEMNVSTLELGDSALYLCASGTVTYNEQFFGPGTRLTVL.

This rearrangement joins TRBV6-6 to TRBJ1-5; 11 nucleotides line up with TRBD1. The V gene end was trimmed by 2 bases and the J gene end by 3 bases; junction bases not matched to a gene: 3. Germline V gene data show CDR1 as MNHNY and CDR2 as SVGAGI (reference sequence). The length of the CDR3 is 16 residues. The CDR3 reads CASSYGDRGVNQPQHF. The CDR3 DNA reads TGTGCCAGCAGTTACGGGGACAGGGGGGTCAATCAGCCCCAGCATTTT.

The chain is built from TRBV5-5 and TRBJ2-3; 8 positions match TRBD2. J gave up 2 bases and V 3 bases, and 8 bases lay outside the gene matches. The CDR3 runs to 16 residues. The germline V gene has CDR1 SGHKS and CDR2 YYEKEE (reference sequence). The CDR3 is CASSYPGGGNTDTQYF. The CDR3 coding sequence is TGTGCCAGCAGCTATCCTGGCGGGGGGAACACAGATACGCAGTATTTT. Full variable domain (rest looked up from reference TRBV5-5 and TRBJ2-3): DAGVTQSPTHLIKTRGQQVTLRCSPISGHKSVSWYQQVLGQGPQFIFQYYEKEERGRGNFPDRFSARQFPNYSSELNVNALLLGDSALYLCASSYPGGGNTDTQYFGPGTRLTVL.

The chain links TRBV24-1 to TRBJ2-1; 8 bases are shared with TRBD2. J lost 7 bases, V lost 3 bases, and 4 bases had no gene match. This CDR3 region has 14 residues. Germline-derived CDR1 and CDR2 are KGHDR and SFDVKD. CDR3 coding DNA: TGTGCCACCAGTGATCCCTTAGCGGGAAATGAGCAGTTCTTC. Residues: CATSDPLAGNEQFF.

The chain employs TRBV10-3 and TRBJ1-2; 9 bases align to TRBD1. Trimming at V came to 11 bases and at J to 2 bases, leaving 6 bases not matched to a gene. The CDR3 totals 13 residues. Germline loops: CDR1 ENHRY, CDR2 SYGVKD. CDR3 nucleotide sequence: TGTGCCCTCCGGGACAGGGCGAACTATGGCTACACCTTC. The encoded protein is CALRDRANYGYTF.

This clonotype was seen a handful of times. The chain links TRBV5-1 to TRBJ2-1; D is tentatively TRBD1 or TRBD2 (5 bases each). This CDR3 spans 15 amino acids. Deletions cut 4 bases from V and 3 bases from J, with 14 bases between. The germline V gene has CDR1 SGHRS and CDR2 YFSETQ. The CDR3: CASSPRDPDYNEQFF. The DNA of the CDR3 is TGCGCCAGCAGCCCCCGGGACCCGGACTACAATGAGCAGTTCTTC.

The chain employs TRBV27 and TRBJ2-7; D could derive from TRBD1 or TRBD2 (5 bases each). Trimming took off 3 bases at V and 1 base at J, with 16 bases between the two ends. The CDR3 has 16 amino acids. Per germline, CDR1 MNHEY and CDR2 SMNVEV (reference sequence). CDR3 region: CASSFLSSGRSYEQYF. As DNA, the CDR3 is TGTGCCAGCAGTTTTCTTTCGTCGGGGCGATCCTACGAGCAGTACTTC.

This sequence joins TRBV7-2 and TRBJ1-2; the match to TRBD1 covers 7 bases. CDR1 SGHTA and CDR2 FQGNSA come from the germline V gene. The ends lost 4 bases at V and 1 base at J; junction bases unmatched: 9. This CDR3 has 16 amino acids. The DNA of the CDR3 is TGTGCCAGCAGCTCGACGACAGGGCTGTTTAACTATGGCTACACCTTC. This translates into CASSSTTGLFNYGYTF.

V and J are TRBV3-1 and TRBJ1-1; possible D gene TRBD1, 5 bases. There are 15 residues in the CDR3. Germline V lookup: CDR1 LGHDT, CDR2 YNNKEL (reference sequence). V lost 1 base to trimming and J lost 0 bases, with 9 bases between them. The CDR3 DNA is TGTGCCAGCAGCCAAGGGACACACATGAACACTGAAGCTTTCTTT. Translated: CASSQGTHMNTEAFF.

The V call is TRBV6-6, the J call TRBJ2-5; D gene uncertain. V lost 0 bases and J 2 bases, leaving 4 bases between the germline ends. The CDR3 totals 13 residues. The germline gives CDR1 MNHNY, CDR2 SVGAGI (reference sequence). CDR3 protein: CASSYSSQETQYF. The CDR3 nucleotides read TGTGCCAGCAGTTACTCGAGTCAAGAGACCCAGTACTTC.

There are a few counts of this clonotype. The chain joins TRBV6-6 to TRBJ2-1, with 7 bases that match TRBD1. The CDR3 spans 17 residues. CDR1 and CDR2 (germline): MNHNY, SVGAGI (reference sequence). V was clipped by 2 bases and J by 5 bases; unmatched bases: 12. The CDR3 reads CASSYSRGRGPNNEQFF. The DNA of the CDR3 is TGTGCCAGCAGTTACAGTAGGGGAAGGGGGCCGAACAATGAGCAGTTCTTC.

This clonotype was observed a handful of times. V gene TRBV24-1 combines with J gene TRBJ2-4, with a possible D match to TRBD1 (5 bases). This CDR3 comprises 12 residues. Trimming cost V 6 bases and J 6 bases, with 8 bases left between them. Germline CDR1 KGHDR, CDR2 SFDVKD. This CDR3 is CATSPGLNIQYF. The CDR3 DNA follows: TGTGCCACCAGTCCAGGGCTAAACATTCAGTACTTC.

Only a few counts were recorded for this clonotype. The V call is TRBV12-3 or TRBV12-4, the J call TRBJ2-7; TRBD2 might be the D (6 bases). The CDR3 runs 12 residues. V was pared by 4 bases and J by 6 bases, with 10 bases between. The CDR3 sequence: CASSWGDGEQYF. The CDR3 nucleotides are TGTGCCAGCAGTTGGGGGGATGGCGAGCAGTACTTC.

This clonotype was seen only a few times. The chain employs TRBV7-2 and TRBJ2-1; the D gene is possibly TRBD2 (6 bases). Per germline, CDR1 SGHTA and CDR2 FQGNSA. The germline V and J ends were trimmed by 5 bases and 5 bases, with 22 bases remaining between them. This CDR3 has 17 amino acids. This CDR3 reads CASSLNLDGGLNNEQFF. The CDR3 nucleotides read TGTGCCAGCAGCCTCAACCTCGACGGAGGGCTAAACAATGAGCAGTTCTTC.

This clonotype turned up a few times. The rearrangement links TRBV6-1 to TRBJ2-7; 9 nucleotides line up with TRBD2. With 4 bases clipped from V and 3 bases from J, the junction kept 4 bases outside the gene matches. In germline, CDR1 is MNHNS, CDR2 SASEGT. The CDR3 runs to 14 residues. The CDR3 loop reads CASSVGLADYEQYF. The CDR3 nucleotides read TGTGCCAGCAGTGTGGGACTAGCAGACTACGAGCAGTACTTC.

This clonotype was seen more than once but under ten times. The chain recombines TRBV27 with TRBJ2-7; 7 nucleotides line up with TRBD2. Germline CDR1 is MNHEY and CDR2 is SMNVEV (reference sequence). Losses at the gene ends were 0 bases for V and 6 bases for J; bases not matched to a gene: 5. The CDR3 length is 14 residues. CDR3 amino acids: CASSLSLLAAEQYF. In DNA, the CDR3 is TGTGCCAGCAGTTTATCGCTGCTAGCGGCCGAGCAGTACTTC.

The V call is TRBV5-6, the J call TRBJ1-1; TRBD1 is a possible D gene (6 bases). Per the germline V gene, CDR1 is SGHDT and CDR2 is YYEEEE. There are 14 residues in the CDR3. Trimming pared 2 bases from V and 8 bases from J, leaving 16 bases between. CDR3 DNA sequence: TGTGCCAGCAGCTTTATTTGGGGGCGAGACGAAGCTTTCTTT. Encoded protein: CASSFIWGRDEAFF.

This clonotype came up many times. The CDR3 spells CASSFPGGYEQYF. CDR3 coding DNA: TGCGCCAGCAGCTTCCCCGGGGGCTACGAGCAGTACTTC. V and J are TRBV5-1 and TRBJ2-7; maybe TRBD2 (6 bases). CDR3 length: 13 residues. Per the germline V gene, CDR1 is SGHRS and CDR2 is YFSETQ. V shed 2 bases and J shed 3 bases, with 9 bases lying between them.